A selection of T cell receptor beta chains follows, all from one sample in a study of blood T cell repertoires in COVID-19. Produced via immunoSEQ multiplex PCR; TCRdb's table is partial and in-frame only. The table has approximately 200,000 clones, about 85% seen once. The sequenced sample consisted of peripheral blood. Every receptor here comes from a man in his fifties or sixties who had recovered from COVID-19. Both conserved end residues are part of each CDR3. A D gene is named only where the DNA matches it firmly. Part of the rows lack a size; the others show once, few, many or a class for expanded clones.

V	D	J	size	DNA	CDR3
TRBV5-1	TRBD1	TRBJ1-4	NA	TGCGCCAGCAGCTTCGCGCAGGGGGCGGGGGAGGAAAAACTGTTTTTT	CASSFAQGAGEEKLFF
TRBV5-5	NA	TRBJ1-1	NA	TGTGCCAGCAGCTTCCTCACTGAAGCTTTCTTT	CASSFLTEAFF
TRBV28	TRBD2	TRBJ2-7	once	TGTGCCAGCATTCCTCGGCTAGCGGGGGCCTCCTACGAGCAGTACTTC	CASIPRLAGASYEQYF
TRBV27	TRBD2	TRBJ2-7	NA	TGTGCCAGCAGTTTATCGGAACTAGCGCGGGAGCAGTACTTC	CASSLSELAREQYF
TRBV6-5	TRBD1	TRBJ1-2	once	TGTGCCAGCAGTTACGGCAGGACAGGCAACTATGGCTACACCTTC	CASSYGRTGNYGYTF
TRBV5-1	TRBD1	TRBJ2-1	NA	TGCGCCAGCAGCCAAAGGGGGCAGGGCTACAATGAGCAGTTCTTC	CASSQRGQGYNEQFF
TRBV27	TRBD1	TRBJ1-4	NA	TGTGCCAGCAGTCCGGGGACAGGCGGTAATGAAAAACTGTTTTTT	CASSPGTGGNEKLFF
TRBV19	TRBD2	TRBJ2-3	NA	TGTGCCAGTAGTATTTCTAGCGGGAGCCTGACAGATACGCAGTATTTT	CASSISSGSLTDTQYF
TRBV3-1/TRBV3-2	TRBD2	TRBJ2-5	NA	TGTGCCAGTGTTCAGACGGGAGGGAGCAAAGAGACCCAGTACTTC	CASVQTGGSKETQYF
TRBV18	NA	TRBJ1-2	NA	TGTGCCAGCTCACCACAACGTGACAGGCAAAACTATGGCTACACCTTC	CASSPQRDRQNYGYTF
TRBV19	NA	TRBJ1-5	once	TGTGCCAGTAGTGCCGAGAATAGCAATCAGCCCCAGCATTTT	CASSAENSNQPQHF
TRBV27	TRBD2	TRBJ2-7	NA	TGTGCCAGCAGTCAAACACCTAGCGGCCGATCCTACGAGCAGTACTTC	CASSQTPSGRSYEQYF
TRBV9	NA	TRBJ2-7	NA	TGTGCCAGCAGCCCCGGGCGGGTAACCTACGAGCAGTACTTC	CASSPGRVTYEQYF
TRBV28	TRBD1	TRBJ2-7	once	TGTGCCAGCAGTCGGGTGGGACAGGCGAGAGCCTACGAGCAGTACTTC	CASSRVGQARAYEQYF
TRBV27	TRBD1	TRBJ2-5	NA	TGTGCCAGCAGTCCACGGACAGGGGGACAAGAGACCCAGTACTTC	CASSPRTGGQETQYF
TRBV19	TRBD1	TRBJ1-5	NA	TGTGCCAGTATCCAAGGACAGGGGTCACGTCAGCCCCAGCATTTT	CASIQGQGSRQPQHF
TRBV2	NA	TRBJ2-5	NA	TGTGCCAGCAGTGAACAACAGGCCGCCCGAGAGACCCAGTACTTC	CASSEQQAARETQYF
TRBV19	TRBD1	TRBJ2-1	NA	TGTGCCAGTAGTTCCCTCCAGGGGGCTCTCCCGAACAATGAGCAGTTCTTC	CASSSLQGALPNNEQFF
TRBV21-1	NA	TRBJ2-3	once	TGTGCCAGCAGCATGACAGGGGTCCTAGCTACAGATACGCAGTATTTT	CASSMTGVLATDTQYF
TRBV5-1	NA	TRBJ1-6	few	TGCGCCAGCAGGCGGGGTCCGGATTCACCCCTCCACTTT	CASRRGPDSPLHF
TRBV5-4	NA	TRBJ2-1	NA	TGTGCCAGCAGCTTGGCGTTTGCGGACAATGAGCAGTTCTTC	CASSLAFADNEQFF
TRBV10-3	NA	TRBJ1-1	NA	TGTGCCATCAGTGGAGGCACTGAAGCTTTCTTT	CAISGGTEAFF
TRBV7-2	NA	TRBJ2-3	NA	TGTGCCAGCTCCCGACAGGCTCAGGGGGGAGATACGCAGTATTTT	CASSRQAQGGDTQYF
TRBV27	TRBD1	TRBJ1-5	NA	TGTGCCAGCAGTTTATCTGTGGGACAGGGGGCCCACGGTAAATTAGATCAGCCCCAGCATTTT	CASSLSVGQGAHGKLDQPQHF
TRBV28	TRBD1	TRBJ1-6	few	TGTGCCAGCAGTTTTTTAGACAGGGATAATTCACCCCTCCACTTT	CASSFLDRDNSPLHF
TRBV7-6	TRBD2	TRBJ2-7	NA	TGTGCCAGCAGCTTAGTCAGGGGAGGCGGGAGGGCCAAGATCGAGCAGTACTTC	CASSLVRGGGRAKIEQYF
TRBV28	TRBD1	TRBJ2-7	NA	TGTGCCAGCAGTTCAGGGGGCGCGGGCTCCTACGAGCAGTACTTC	CASSSGGAGSYEQYF
TRBV7-6	TRBD2	TRBJ2-1	NA	TGTGCCAGCAGCTTAGGATCCCCGGGAGGGCCTGGTAATGAGCAGTTCTTC	CASSLGSPGGPGNEQFF
TRBV28	TRBD2	TRBJ2-7	NA	TGTGCCAGCAGTCCCGCTAGCGGTTCCTCCTACGAGCAGTACTTC	CASSPASGSSYEQYF
TRBV18	TRBD2	TRBJ2-7	NA	TGTGCCAGCTCACTCGCGGGGGGCTCACGCTACGAGCAGTACTTC	CASSLAGGSRYEQYF
TRBV6-5	NA	TRBJ2-3	NA	TGTGCCAGCAGCACCGGGGGGCGGTCCACAGATACGCAGTATTTT	CASSTGGRSTDTQYF
TRBV6-5	NA	TRBJ1-2	NA	TGTGCCAGCAGTTACTCGGGGGGGCTAAACTATGGCTACACCTTC	CASSYSGGLNYGYTF
TRBV3-1/TRBV3-2	TRBD2	TRBJ2-3	NA	TGTGCCAGCAGCCAACCGGGACTAGCGACCTTCACAGATACGCAGTATTTT	CASSQPGLATFTDTQYF
TRBV2	NA	TRBJ1-2	NA	TGTGCCAGCAGTAGAGGGTCCCTTAACTATGGCTACACCTTC	CASSRGSLNYGYTF
TRBV19	TRBD2	TRBJ2-1	NA	TGTGCCAGTAGTACCCTAGCGGGAGCTCACAATGAGCAGTTCTTC	CASSTLAGAHNEQFF
TRBV24-1	NA	TRBJ2-2	NA	TGTGCCACCAGTGAGTGGACTGGATCGAACACCGGGGAGCTGTTTTTT	CATSEWTGSNTGELFF
TRBV5-1	TRBD2	TRBJ2-7	NA	TGCGCCAGCAGCTTTCTTAGTGGGAGGGGCTACGAGCAGTACTTC	CASSFLSGRGYEQYF
TRBV19	NA	TRBJ1-1	NA	TGTGCCAGTAGTTACAGAAACACTGAAGCTTTCTTT	CASSYRNTEAFF
TRBV11-2	TRBD2	TRBJ2-6	once	TGTGCCAGCAGCTTCCGTCCGCGACTAGCGGGAGCTGGGGCCAACGTCCTGACTTTC	CASSFRPRLAGAGANVLTF
TRBV5-1	NA	TRBJ1-3	once	TGCGCCAGCAGCTCGGCCCCTGGGCAGGTTTCTGGAAACACCATATATTTT	CASSSAPGQVSGNTIYF
TRBV18	NA	TRBJ1-2	NA	TGTGCCAGCTCACCAGAGAGATATGGCTACACCTTC	CASSPERYGYTF
TRBV7-8	TRBD2	TRBJ2-7	NA	TGTGCCAGCAGCTTAGGACTAGCGGGAGTCTACGAGCAGTACTTC	CASSLGLAGVYEQYF
TRBV28	TRBD2	TRBJ2-1	NA	TGTGCCAGCAGTTCGGGGACTAGCGGGAGTATAGATGAGCAGTTCTTC	CASSSGTSGSIDEQFF
TRBV9	TRBD2	TRBJ2-2	NA	TGTGCCAGCAGTTCGAGCGGGGGGCTACTAAACACCGGGGAGCTGTTTTTT	CASSSSGGLLNTGELFF
TRBV28	NA	TRBJ2-2	NA	TGTGCCAGCAGTCTTAGGGGAACCACCGGGGAGCTGTTTTTT	CASSLRGTTGELFF
TRBV4-1	TRBD1	TRBJ2-2	NA	TGCGCCAGCAGCCAGACCGGGACAGGGTCGTACGGGGAGCTGTTTTTT	CASSQTGTGSYGELFF
TRBV5-1	TRBD1	TRBJ1-1	NA	TGCGCCAGCAGCGTGGGACAGGGGATGAACACTGAAGCTTTCTTT	CASSVGQGMNTEAFF
TRBV6-1	TRBD1	TRBJ1-6	NA	TGTGCCAGCAGTGAAGAAGTGGGGACAGGCAATTCACCCCTCCACTTT	CASSEEVGTGNSPLHF
TRBV21-1	NA	TRBJ2-7	NA	TGTGCCAGCAGACCCACAGGGTGCGAGCAGTACTTC	CASRPTGCEQYF
TRBV5-1	TRBD1	TRBJ2-5	NA	TGCGCCAGCAGCGAGGGGACAGTGTTTTCCGAGACCCAGTACTTC	CASSEGTVFSETQYF
TRBV18	NA	TRBJ1-1	NA	TGTGCCAGCTCACCAGCGTGGGGGGGCGGGAAAACTGAAGCTTTCTTT	CASSPAWGGGKTEAFF